The 31 T cell receptor beta chains listed next were all sequenced from one sample in a study of T cells in Graves' hyperthyroidism and ophthalmopathy. Authors of the study amplified TCR beta CDR3 regions from RNA transcripts. HTBI primers drove first-round RT-PCR of the TCR CDR3. From the multiplex PCR reads, TCRdb called clonotypes with MiXCR, one entry per CDR3 protein. Among hundreds of thousands of distinct CDR3 sequences listed, approximately 23% were seen once. The sequencing sample was made of blood. Receptors originate from a woman in her 70s with Graves' ophthalmopathy.

This clonotype was recorded at least ten times. The genes are TRBV7-9 and TRBJ1-1; D uncertain. The CDR3 covers 16 residues. The V gene's germline CDR1 is SEHNR and CDR2 FQNEAQ (reference sequence). The V gene lost 1 base and the J gene lost 3 bases, with 15 bases spanning the gap. CDR3 DNA: TGTGCCAGCAGCTTAGACCTCTTAGGGATCGACACTGAAGCTTTCTTT. It codes for CASSLDLLGIDTEAFF.

This chain joins TRBV19 and TRBJ2-2; the D gene is possibly TRBD2 (5 bases). The V and J ends lost 5 bases and 4 bases respectively, with 14 bases between them. In germline, CDR1 is LNHDA, CDR2 SQIVND (reference sequence). This CDR3 region has 15 residues. The CDR3 protein is CASSLMGASTGELFF. The CDR3 nucleotides read TGTGCCAGTAGTTTGATGGGAGCTTCCACCGGGGAGCTGTTTTTT.

This chain joins TRBV10-3 and TRBJ2-3; no clear D. The germline CDR1 and CDR2 sequences are ENHRY and SYGVKD. The CDR3 length is 15 residues. The ends were cut back, 4 bases at V and 2 bases at J, with 13 bases in the middle. CDR3 DNA: TGTGCCATCAGTGGGGTACCGATAATCACAGATACGCAGTATTTT. It is translated as CAISGVPIITDTQYF.

This clonotype showed up many times. This chain connects TRBV20-1 to TRBJ2-5; 9 bases map to TRBD2. Germline V CDR1 and CDR2: DFQATT, SNEGSKA (reference sequence). J lost 2 bases, V lost 5 bases, and 6 bases had no gene match. The CDR3 covers 14 residues. The CDR3 region is CSALRREGQETQYF. The CDR3 DNA follows: TGCAGTGCTCTAAGGCGGGAGGGACAAGAGACCCAGTACTTC.

The V call is TRBV4-3, the J call TRBJ1-5; D is ambiguous. The CDR3 has 13 amino acids. Per germline, CDR1 LGHNA and CDR2 YSLEER. The V and J ends lost 0 bases and 6 bases respectively, with 6 bases between them. The CDR3 sequence is CASSQDFGQPQHF. In DNA, the CDR3 is TGCGCCAGCAGCCAAGATTTCGGTCAGCCCCAGCATTTT.

This clonotype was picked up one time. Given a much more abundant clone one base away, this may be a read error. V usage is TRBV3-1 and J usage is TRBJ2-7; D remains ambiguous. CDR3 length: 12 residues. The germline CDR1 and CDR2 sequences are LGHDT and YNNKEL (reference sequence). The CDR3 DNA reads as TGTGCCAACAGCCAGGTCGGCTACGAGCAGTACTTC. This encodes CANSQVGYEQYF.

Of note for this clonotype: With a much larger clone just one base away, this may be a read error. The chain couples TRBV7-3 to TRBJ2-1, with 7 bases fitting TRBD1. Germline V gene sequence: CDR1 SGHTA, CDR2 FQGTGA. This CDR3 contains 14 residues. The CDR3 protein is CAGSLTAGGNEQFF. For the CDR3, the DNA is TGTGCCGGCAGCTTAACGGCAGGGGGCAATGAGCAGTTCTTC. The variable domain in full, completed from reference TRBV7-3 and TRBJ2-1, reads GAGVSQTPSNKVTEKGKYVELRCDPISGHTALYWYRQSLGQGPEFLIYFQGTGAADDSGLPNDRFFAVRPEGSVSTLKIQRTERGDSAVYLCAGSLTAGGNEQFFGPGTRLTVL.

CDR3: CATSGTSGLGSYNEQFF. For the CDR3, the DNA is TGTGCCACCAGTGGGACTAGCGGGTTGGGGTCATACAATGAGCAGTTCTTC. The chain couples TRBV24-1 to TRBJ2-1; 11 bases are shared with TRBD2. Trimming took 5 bases from V and 4 from J; bases not matched to a gene: 9. Germline CDR1 reads KGHDR; CDR2 reads SFDVKD. CDR3 size: 17 residues.

This clonotype was seen a few times. This sequence joins TRBV6-1 and TRBJ1-4, with 7 bases identical to TRBD1. Trimming cost V 6 bases and J 4 bases; bases outside gene matches: 5. CDR3 length: 14 residues. Germline values: CDR1 MNHNS, CDR2 SASEGT. CDR3 nucleotides: TGTGCCAGCAGCCCCGGACAGGTTAATGAAAAACTGTTTTTT. It codes for CASSPGQVNEKLFF.

The genes are TRBV12-3 or TRBV12-4 and TRBJ1-4; 8 bases line up with TRBD1. The length of the CDR3 is 19 residues. V lost 6 bases to trimming and J lost 2 bases; unmatched junction nucleotides: 17. Here the CDR3 reads CASSPPWIRQGITNEKLFF. Written as DNA, the CDR3 is TGTGCCAGCAGCCCACCCTGGATCCGACAGGGGATTACTAATGAAAAACTGTTTTTT.

This clonotype appeared once. The chain carries TRBV6-1 and TRBJ2-1; 8 nucleotides match TRBD1. The V gene end was trimmed by 6 bases and the J gene end by 9 bases; junction bases not matched to a gene: 13. Per germline, CDR1 MNHNS and CDR2 SASEGT. The CDR3 consists of 15 residues. For the CDR3, the DNA is TGTGCCAGCAGGCCACCGGAGACAGGGGTCTCTGAGCAGTTCTTC. As protein: CASRPPETGVSEQFF.

This clonotype has at least ten counts. This chain connects TRBV6-1 to TRBJ1-1, with D tentatively TRBD1 (6 bases). The CDR3 is 15 residues long. Trimming stripped 5 bases from V and 0 bases from J, with 13 bases between. Germline-derived CDR1 and CDR2 are MNHNS and SASEGT. CDR3 sequence reads: CASSPRTVMNTEAFF. The CDR3 coding sequence is TGTGCCAGCAGTCCACGGACAGTCATGAACACTGAAGCTTTCTTT.

This clonotype was recorded a few times. This sequence joins TRBV7-2 and TRBJ2-5; 8 bases are a match to TRBD1. Germline loops: CDR1 SGHTA, CDR2 FQGNSA. The CDR3 runs to 15 residues. Trimming cost V 0 bases and J 4 bases; bases outside gene matches: 4. In DNA form, the CDR3 reads TGTGCCAGCAGCTTAGCGGGACAGGCCCGAGAGACCCAGTACTTC. This translates into CASSLAGQARETQYF.

This chain uses TRBV6-1 with TRBJ1-1; 7 bases fit TRBD1. Germline values: CDR1 MNHNS, CDR2 SASEGT. V shed 5 bases and J 5 bases; nucleotides not matched to a gene: 5. CDR3 length: 13 amino acids. The CDR3 protein is CASSNAGGTEAFF. The CDR3, as DNA: TGTGCCAGCAGTAATGCAGGGGGGACTGAAGCTTTCTTT.

This clonotype appeared a few times. The rearrangement uses TRBV10-1 and TRBJ2-5; D not resolved. Germline CDR1 WNHNN, CDR2 SYGVQD (reference sequence). The CDR3 is 14 residues long. V lost 2 bases to trimming and J lost 0 bases, with 7 bases between them. The CDR3 here is CASSEGTYQETQYF. CDR3 DNA sequence: TGCGCCAGCAGTGAGGGCACCTACCAAGAGACCCAGTACTTC.

This clonotype was observed at least ten times. V and J are TRBV6-1 and TRBJ1-1; D is undetermined. CDR3 length equals 13 residues. V dropped 7 bases and J dropped 1 base, with 10 bases sitting between them. Germline CDR1 is MNHNS and CDR2 is SASEGT. The CDR3 sequence: CASIDRRNTEAFF. The CDR3 coding sequence is TGTGCCAGCATCGACCGAAGGAACACTGAAGCTTTCTTT.

Worth noting for this clonotype: One end of the junction is discordant with germline, which a read error may explain. This chain connects TRBV6-1 to TRBJ2-3; 11 bases are a match to TRBD2. Germline V lookup: CDR1 MNHNS, CDR2 SASEGT. The CDR3 sequence is 16 residues long. The CDR3 loop reads CASSATSGSMTDMQYF. As DNA, the CDR3 is TGTGCCAGCAGTGCCACTAGCGGGAGTATGACAGATATGCAGTATTTT.

This clonotype showed up just once. Germline is not matched at one junction end, which may reflect a read error. The chain recombines TRBV6-6 with TRBJ1-6, with D unclear. Germline V gives CDR1 MNHNY, CDR2 SVGAGI (reference sequence). The CDR3 runs 17 residues. The DNA for the CDR3 is TGTACCAGCAGTTACTCGGGCAGTAATATGGGTAATTCACCCCTCCACTTT. Protein sequence: CTSSYSGSNMGNSPLHF.

This clonotype was counted ten times or more. CDR3 residues: CASSLGDPVIYGYTF. DNA of the CDR3: TGTGCCAGCAGCTTAGGAGACCCAGTCATATATGGCTACACCTTC. V and J are TRBV7-9 and TRBJ1-2; no definite D call. V was shortened by 1 base and J by 5 bases, with 14 bases between the two germline ends. Germline CDR1 reads SEHNR; CDR2 reads FQNEAQ (reference sequence). The CDR3 extends over 15 amino acids. Drawing the rest from reference TRBV7-9 and TRBJ1-2, the complete variable domain is DTGVSQNPRHKITKRGQNVTFRCDPISEHNRLYWYRQTLGQGPEFLTYFQNEAQLEKSRLLSDRFSAERPKGSFSTLEIQRTEQGDSAMYLCASSLGDPVIYGYTFGSGTRLTVV.

There are a few counts of this clonotype. The V call is TRBV28, the J call TRBJ2-7; 11 nucleotides match TRBD2. CDR1 and CDR2 (germline): MDHEN, SYDVKM. Losses at the gene ends were 6 bases for V and 2 bases for J; bases not matched to a gene: 12. The CDR3 runs to 17 residues. The CDR3: CASRKKRSGRAAYEQYF. The CDR3 nucleotides read TGTGCCAGCAGGAAGAAACGTAGCGGGAGGGCCGCCTACGAGCAGTACTTC. Based on the CDR3 plus reference TRBV28 and TRBJ2-7, the full variable domain is DVKVTQSSRYLVKRTGEKVFLECVQDMDHENMFWYRQDPGLGLRLIYFSYDVKMKEKGDIPEGYSVSREKKERFSLILESASTNQTSMYLCASRKKRSGRAAYEQYFGPGTRLTVT.

In this sample, this clonotype turned up a few times. The rearrangement links TRBV19 to TRBJ1-5, with D possibly matching TRBD1 (5 bases). The CDR3 extends over 13 amino acids. V was clipped by 8 bases and J by 5 bases, with 13 bases between them. Germline CDR1 reads LNHDA; CDR2 reads SQIVND (reference sequence). This CDR3 reads CASGDAGYQPQHF. The CDR3 nucleotides read TGTGCCAGTGGGGACGCGGGGTATCAGCCCCAGCATTTT.

This chain joins TRBV20-1 and TRBJ2-1; D tentatively reads TRBD1 or TRBD2 (6 bases each). Germline V CDR1 and CDR2: DFQATT, SNEGSKA (reference sequence). Deletions cut 4 bases from V and 6 bases from J, with 19 bases between. This CDR3 has 15 amino acids. CDR3 loop: CSATWGSGGGNEQFF. CDR3 DNA: TGCAGTGCTACGTGGGGGTCCGGAGGGGGCAATGAGCAGTTCTTC.

This clonotype was counted at least ten times. The gene calls are TRBV2 and TRBJ2-3; D may be TRBD1 or TRBD2 (5 bases each). There are 15 residues in the CDR3. Looked up from germline, CDR1 is SNHLY and CDR2 is FYNNEI. V was trimmed by 6 bases and J by 1 base, leaving 14 bases between them. The CDR3 sequence is CASRWDARGTDTQYF. The CDR3 DNA reads as TGTGCCAGCAGATGGGACGCGAGGGGCACAGATACGCAGTATTTT.

This clonotype was seen more than once but under ten times. This sequence joins TRBV9 and TRBJ2-2; possible D gene TRBD2, 5 bases. V lost 1 base and J lost 5, with 12 bases in between. The germline V gene encodes CDR1 SGDLS and CDR2 YYNGEE. The CDR3 loop spans 15 amino acids. The DNA for the CDR3 is TGTGCCAGCAGCGTAAAGGGAAGCGGTACCGGGGAGCTGTTTTTT. Translating gives CASSVKGSGTGELFF.

Worth noting for this clonotype: Since a much larger clone is just one base distant, this may be a read error. V and J are TRBV12-3 or TRBV12-4 and TRBJ1-6, with a possible D match to TRBD1 (5 bases). The CDR3 contains 13 residues. V was clipped by 2 bases and J by 11 bases, with 10 bases between them. The CDR3 nucleotides are TGTGCCAGCAGTTTAAAGGGGAATCCACCCCTCCACTTT. Translation: CASSLKGNPPLHF.

This clonotype came up a few times. The chain is built from TRBV3-1 and TRBJ1-2; D possibly corresponds to TRBD1 (6 bases). Trimming left V 3 bases short and J 4 bases short, with 12 bases between. This CDR3 spans 14 amino acids. Germline V CDR1 and CDR2: LGHDT, YNNKEL (reference sequence). The CDR3 DNA is TGTGCCAGCAGCCATATAGGGGGAAGCTATGGCTACACCTTC. Its translation is CASSHIGGSYGYTF.

The rearrangement uses TRBV28 and TRBJ1-2; D is uncertain. The germline gives CDR1 MDHEN, CDR2 SYDVKM. The CDR3 has 14 residues. Trimming left V 2 bases short and J 3 bases short, with 10 bases between. CDR3 residues: CASSLGRSDYGYTF. In DNA, the CDR3 is TGTGCCAGCAGTTTAGGCAGGTCGGACTATGGCTACACCTTC.

This clonotype was counted many times. For the CDR3, the DNA is TGTGCCAGCAGTTTACACGCTGGACAGGGAGGTTCACCCCTCCACTTT. Translating it yields CASSLHAGQGGSPLHF. The chain couples TRBV12-3 or TRBV12-4 to TRBJ1-6, with 8 bases fitting TRBD1. The CDR3 has 16 amino acids. The V and J ends lost 2 bases and 9 bases, in that order; junction bases with no gene match: 9.

The genes are TRBV6-2 or TRBV6-3 and TRBJ2-3; TRBD2 aligns across 10 bases. After removal of 2 bases from V and 3 bases from J, the junction contained 5 bases not matched to a gene. The CDR3 sequence is 16 residues long. Germline lookup yields CDR1 MNHEY and CDR2 SVGEGT. The CDR3 here is CASSYRSGRATDTQYF. Here the CDR3 DNA reads TGTGCCAGCAGTTACCGAAGCGGGAGGGCTACAGATACGCAGTATTTT.

The chain couples TRBV30 to TRBJ1-1; 10 positions agree with TRBD1. V shed 3 bases, J shed 6 bases, and the junction held 4 bases outside the gene matches. There are 13 residues in the CDR3. CDR1 is GTSNPN and CDR2 is SVGIG in the germline V gene (reference sequence). CDR3 nucleotide sequence: TGTGCCTGGAGGGGACAGGGGTTCGCTGAAGCTTTCTTT. It codes for CAWRGQGFAEAFF. The entire variable domain, with the rest obtained from reference TRBV30 and TRBJ1-1, is as follows: SQTIHQWPATLVQPVGSPLSLECTVEGTSNPNLYWYRQAAGRGLQLLFYSVGIGQISSEVPQNLSASRPQDRQFILSSKKLLLSDSGFYLCAWRGQGFAEAFFGQGTRLTVV.

The chain carries TRBV7-2 and TRBJ2-7, with 8 bases matching TRBD1. J lost 6 bases, V lost 5 bases, and 9 bases had no gene match. CDR1 and CDR2 (germline): SGHTA, FQGNSA. CDR3 length equals 14 residues. The CDR3 sequence is CASSRTGFSGEQYF. The CDR3 DNA sequence: TGTGCCAGCAGCCGGACAGGGTTTTCTGGCGAGCAGTACTTC. Full variable domain (missing parts from reference TRBV7-2 and TRBJ2-7): GAGVSQSPSNKVTEKGKDVELRCDPISGHTALYWYRQSLGQGLEFLIYFQGNSAPDKSGLPSDRFSAERTGGSVSTLTIQRTQQEDSAVYLCASSRTGFSGEQYFGPGTRLTVT.